One and the same sample provided the 7 T cell receptor beta chains below, sequenced in a study of T cell responses to AZD1222 COVID-19 vaccine. TCRdb keeps only in-frame clones here, not all; method: immunoSEQ multiplex PCR. In the table there are about 210,000 clones, approximately 94% of which are singletons. Sample: peripheral blood, taken 28 days after the second dose of the MenACWY control vaccine. All receptors come from an adult who received the MenACWY meningococcal vaccine as a control.

As to this clone: One end of the junction varies from germline; a read error may be responsible. The rearrangement uses TRBV14 and TRBJ2-7; D not certain. The CDR3 has 14 amino acids. The germline gives CDR1 SGHDN, CDR2 FVKESK. The CDR3 DNA reads TGTGCCAGCAGCAAAGATGGTATAGGTTTTGAGCAGTACTTC. This gives the protein CASSKDGIGFEQYF.

This clone appeared a few times. The CDR3 DNA is TGTGCCAGCAGCGGGGGACAGTCAACTTACTATGGCTACACCTTC. Protein sequence: CASSGGQSTYYGYTF. The chain uses TRBV5-6 and TRBJ1-2; 7 nucleotides match TRBD1. From germline, CDR1 is SGHDT and CDR2 YYEEEE. CDR3 size: 15 residues. V lost 4 bases, J lost 3 bases, and 9 bases stayed unmatched.

The chain is built from TRBV28 and TRBJ2-7, with D possibly matching TRBD2 (5 bases). Per germline, CDR1 MDHEN and CDR2 SYDVKM. V shed 2 bases and J shed 11 bases, with 13 bases lying between them. The CDR3 consists of 12 residues. In nucleotides, the CDR3 is TGTGCCAGCAGTTTAAGGCGGGTAAATAAGTACTTC. The encoded protein is CASSLRRVNKYF.

The CDR3 is CASSLQGAGELFF. The CDR3 DNA sequence: TGTGCCAGCAGCCTCCAGGGTGCCGGGGAGCTGTTTTTT. The V gene is TRBV14, the J gene TRBJ2-2; D perhaps matches TRBD1 (5 bases). V gave up 4 bases and J gave up 6 bases, with 9 bases separating them. In germline, CDR1 is SGHDN, CDR2 FVKESK. This CDR3 has 13 residues.

The chain is built from TRBV19 and TRBJ2-5; D remains unclear. V shed 3 bases and J shed 4 bases, with 6 bases lying between them. Germline V lookup: CDR1 LNHDA, CDR2 SQIVND (reference sequence). This CDR3 contains 12 residues. CDR3 DNA: TGTGCCAGTAGTATGGAAGGAGAGACCCAGTACTTC. It translates to CASSMEGETQYF. Based on the CDR3 plus reference TRBV19 and TRBJ2-5, the full variable domain is DGGITQSPKYLFRKEGQNVTLSCEQNLNHDAMYWYRQDPGQGLRLIYYSQIVNDFQKGDIAEGYSVSREKKESFPLTVTSAQKNPTAFYLCASSMEGETQYFGPGTRLLVL.

Notes on this clone: This same CDR3 is encoded by further DNA sequences in the sample. The gene calls are TRBV5-5 and TRBJ2-7; D is uncertain. Germline assignment: CDR1 SGHKS and CDR2 YYEKEE (reference sequence). The CDR3 is 12 residues long. V gave up 1 base and J gave up 5 bases, with 7 bases separating them. CDR3 region: CASSLFDDEQYF. The CDR3 nucleotides are TGTGCCAGCAGCTTGTTCGACGACGAGCAGTACTTC.

This chain uses TRBV7-9 with TRBJ2-3; no clear D gene. Per germline, CDR1 SEHNR and CDR2 FQNEAQ (reference sequence). CDR3 length equals 13 residues. Trimming took 4 bases from V and 4 from J, leaving 9 bases between them. The CDR3 region is CASSSPFSDTQYF. The CDR3 nucleotides are TGTGCCAGCAGCTCTCCCTTCTCAGATACGCAGTATTTT.